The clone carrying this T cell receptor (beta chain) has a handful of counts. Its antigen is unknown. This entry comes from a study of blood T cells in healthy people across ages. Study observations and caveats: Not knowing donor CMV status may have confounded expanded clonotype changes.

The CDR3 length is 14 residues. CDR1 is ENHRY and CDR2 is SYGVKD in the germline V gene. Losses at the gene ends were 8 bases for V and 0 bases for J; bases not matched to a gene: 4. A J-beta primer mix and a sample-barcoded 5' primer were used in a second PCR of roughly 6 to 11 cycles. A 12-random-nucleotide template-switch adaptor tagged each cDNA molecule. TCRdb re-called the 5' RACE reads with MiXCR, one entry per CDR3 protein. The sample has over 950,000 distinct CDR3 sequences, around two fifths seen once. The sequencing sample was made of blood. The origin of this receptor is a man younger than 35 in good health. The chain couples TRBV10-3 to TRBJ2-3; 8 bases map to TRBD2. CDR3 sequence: CAIGPGGSTDTQYF. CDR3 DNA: TGTGCCATCGGGCCGGGGGGGAGCACAGATACGCAGTATTTT.